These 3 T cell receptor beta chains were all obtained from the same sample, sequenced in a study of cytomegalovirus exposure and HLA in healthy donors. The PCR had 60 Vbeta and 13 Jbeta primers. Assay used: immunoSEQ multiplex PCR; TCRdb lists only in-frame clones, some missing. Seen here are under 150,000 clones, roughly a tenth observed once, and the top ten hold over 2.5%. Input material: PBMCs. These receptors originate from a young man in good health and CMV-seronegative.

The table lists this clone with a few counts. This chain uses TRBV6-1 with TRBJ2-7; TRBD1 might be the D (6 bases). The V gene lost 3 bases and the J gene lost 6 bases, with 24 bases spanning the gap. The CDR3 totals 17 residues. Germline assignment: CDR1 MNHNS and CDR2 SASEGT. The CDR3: CASSDPRQRSRGSEQYF. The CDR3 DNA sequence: TGTGCCAGCAGTGATCCCCGACAAAGGAGCAGGGGAAGCGAGCAGTACTTC.

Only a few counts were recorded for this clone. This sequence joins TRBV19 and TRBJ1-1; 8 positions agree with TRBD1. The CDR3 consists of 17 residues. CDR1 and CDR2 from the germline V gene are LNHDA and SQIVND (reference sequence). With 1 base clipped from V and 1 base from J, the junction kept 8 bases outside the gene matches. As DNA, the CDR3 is TGTGCCAGTAGTATAGTCAAGGCGGGACAGGAGAACACTGAAGCTTTCTTT. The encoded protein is CASSIVKAGQENTEAFF. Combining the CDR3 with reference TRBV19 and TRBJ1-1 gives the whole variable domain DGGITQSPKYLFRKEGQNVTLSCEQNLNHDAMYWYRQDPGQGLRLIYYSQIVNDFQKGDIAEGYSVSREKKESFPLTVTSAQKNPTAFYLCASSIVKAGQENTEAFFGQGTRLTVV.

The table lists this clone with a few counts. The CDR3 DNA is TGTGCCTGGAGTGTAAAGGGGGCGGGTGAAAAACTGTTTTTT. Translated: CAWSVKGAGEKLFF. V gene TRBV30 combines with J gene TRBJ1-4; 7 bases line up with TRBD1. V lost 0 bases, J lost 7 bases, and 5 bases stayed unmatched. The CDR3 length is 14 residues. Germline V CDR1 and CDR2: GTSNPN, SVGIG (reference sequence).